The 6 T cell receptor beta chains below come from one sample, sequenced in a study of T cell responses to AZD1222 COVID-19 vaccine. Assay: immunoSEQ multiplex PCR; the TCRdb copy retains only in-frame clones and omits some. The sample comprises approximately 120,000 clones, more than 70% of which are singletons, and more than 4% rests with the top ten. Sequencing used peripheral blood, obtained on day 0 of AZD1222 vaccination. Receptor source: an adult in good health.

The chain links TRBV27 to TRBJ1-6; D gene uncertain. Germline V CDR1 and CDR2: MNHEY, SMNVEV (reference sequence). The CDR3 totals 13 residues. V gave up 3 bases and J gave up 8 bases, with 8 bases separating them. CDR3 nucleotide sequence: TGTGCCAGCAGTTTTCAGCCAGATTCACCCCTCCACTTT. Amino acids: CASSFQPDSPLHF.

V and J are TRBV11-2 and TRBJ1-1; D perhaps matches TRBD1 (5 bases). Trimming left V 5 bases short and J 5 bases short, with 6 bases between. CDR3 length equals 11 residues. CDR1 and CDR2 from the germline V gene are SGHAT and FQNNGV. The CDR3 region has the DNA TGTGCCAGCAGCCGGGGGACTGAAGCTTTCTTT. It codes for CASSRGTEAFF.

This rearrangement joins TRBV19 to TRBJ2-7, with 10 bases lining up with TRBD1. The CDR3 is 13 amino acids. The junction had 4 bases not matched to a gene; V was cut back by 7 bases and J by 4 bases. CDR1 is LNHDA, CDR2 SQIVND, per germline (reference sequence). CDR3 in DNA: TGTGCCAGTATGGACAGGGGGAGTTACGAGCAGTACTTC. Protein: CASMDRGSYEQYF. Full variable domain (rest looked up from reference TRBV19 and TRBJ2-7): DGGITQSPKYLFRKEGQNVTLSCEQNLNHDAMYWYRQDPGQGLRLIYYSQIVNDFQKGDIAEGYSVSREKKESFPLTVTSAQKNPTAFYLCASMDRGSYEQYFGPGTRLTVT.

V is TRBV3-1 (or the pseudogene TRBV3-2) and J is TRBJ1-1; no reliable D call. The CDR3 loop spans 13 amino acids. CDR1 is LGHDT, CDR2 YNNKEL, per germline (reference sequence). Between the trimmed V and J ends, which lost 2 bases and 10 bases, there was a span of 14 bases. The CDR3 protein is CASSQREAVRAFF. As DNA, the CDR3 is TGTGCCAGCAGCCAACGGGAGGCGGTTCGAGCTTTCTTT.

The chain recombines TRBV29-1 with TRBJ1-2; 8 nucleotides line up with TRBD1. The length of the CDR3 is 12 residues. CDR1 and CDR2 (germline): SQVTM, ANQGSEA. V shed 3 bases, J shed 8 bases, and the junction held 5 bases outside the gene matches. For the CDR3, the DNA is TGCAGCGTTGATGTGGACAGGGTGGGCTACACCTTC. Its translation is CSVDVDRVGYTF. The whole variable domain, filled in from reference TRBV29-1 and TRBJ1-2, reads SAVISQKPSRDICQRGTSLTIQCQVDSQVTMMFWYRQQPGQSLTLIATANQGSEATYESGFVIDKFPISRPNLTFSTLTVSNMSPEDSSIYLCSVDVDRVGYTFGSGTRLTVV.

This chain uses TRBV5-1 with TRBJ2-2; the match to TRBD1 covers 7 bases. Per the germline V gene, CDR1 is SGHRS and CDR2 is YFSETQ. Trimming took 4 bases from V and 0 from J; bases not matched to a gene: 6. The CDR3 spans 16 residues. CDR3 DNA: TGCGCCAGCAGCGGGACGGGACAGCCGAACACCGGGGAGCTGTTTTTT. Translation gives CASSGTGQPNTGELFF. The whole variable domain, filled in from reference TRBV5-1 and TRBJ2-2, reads KAGVTQTPRYLIKTRGQQVTLSCSPISGHRSVSWYQQTPGQGLQFLFEYFSETQRNKGNFPGRFSGRQFSNSRSEMNVSTLELGDSALYLCASSGTGQPNTGELFFGEGSRLTVL.